These 23 T cell receptor beta chains were all obtained from the same sample, sequenced in a study of CD4 and CD8 cells across lung adenocarcinoma regions. TCRdb analysed the PCR reads with MiXCR anew, one entry per CDR3 protein. The sample lists some 10,000 distinct CDR3 sequences; around 59% were seen once. Sequences were obtained from CD8+ T cells from the margin of a lung tumor. The receptors derive from a male donor with lung adenocarcinoma. The CD4 and CD8 labels of this study may be unreliable.

This rearrangement joins TRBV6-5 to TRBJ2-3; tentatively, D is TRBD1 (6 bases). This CDR3 is 15 amino acids long. V was cut by 5 bases and J by 2 bases, with 14 bases left in between. Germline V gene lookup returns CDR1 MNHEY and CDR2 SVGAGI. DNA for the CDR3: TGTGCCAGCAGTCACAGGGAAGGGCACACAGATACGCAGTATTTT. Translated, it gives CASSHREGHTDTQYF.

The chain joins TRBV6-7 to TRBJ2-1; D remains unclear. TRBV6-7 is an ORF for which the function is uncertain. The V end was cut by 8 bases, the J end by 10 bases, with 6 bases between. The CDR3 covers 9 residues. The chain's CDR3 is CASHPEQFF. The DNA of the CDR3 is TGTGCCAGCCATCCCGAGCAGTTCTTC.

This clonotype came up many times. The CDR3: CASRPTRATGETQYF. In DNA, the CDR3 is TGTGCCAGCAGGCCAACTAGGGCAACCGGAGAGACCCAGTACTTC. The gene calls are TRBV27 and TRBJ2-5, with TRBD2 as a possible D gene (5 bases). This CDR3 has 15 amino acids. V was cut by 6 bases and J by 4 bases, with 18 bases left in between. Germline loops: CDR1 MNHEY, CDR2 SMNVEV (reference sequence).

The sample holds many counts of this clonotype. The V gene is TRBV6-1, the J gene TRBJ2-5; tentatively, D is TRBD1 or TRBD2 (5 bases each). CDR3 length equals 12 residues. The V gene lost 6 bases and the J gene lost 5 bases, with 10 bases spanning the gap. The germline V gene has CDR1 MNHNS and CDR2 SASEGT. This chain's CDR3 is CASRGDSETQYF. The CDR3 bases are TGTGCCAGCAGGGGGGATTCGGAGACCCAGTACTTC.

The chain is built from TRBV10-3 and TRBJ2-5; D is unresolved. The germline V gene has CDR1 ENHRY and CDR2 SYGVKD. The CDR3 spans 13 residues. The V and J ends lost 10 bases and 1 base respectively, with 13 bases between them. CDR3 nucleotides: TGTGCCACATTAAGACGGCTCCAAGAGACCCAGTACTTC. Translated, it gives CATLRRLQETQYF.

The chain carries TRBV6-1 and TRBJ2-1; 8 positions agree with TRBD2. CDR1 MNHNS and CDR2 SASEGT come from the germline V gene. Trimming took 3 bases from V and 12 from J; bases not matched to a gene: 10. The length of the CDR3 is 14 residues. CDR3 bases: TGTGCCAGCAGTGAGCTAGCGGGCGGAGATGCGCAGTTCTTC. Its protein is CASSELAGGDAQFF.

The chain carries TRBV6-1 and TRBJ1-3; D is possibly TRBD1 (5 bases). CDR3 size: 14 residues. CDR1 is MNHNS and CDR2 is SASEGT in the germline V gene. The germline V and J ends were trimmed by 5 bases and 4 bases, with 12 bases remaining between them. The CDR3 here is CASSRGGEGNTIYF. CDR3 in DNA: TGTGCCAGCAGTAGGGGAGGAGAAGGAAACACCATATATTTT.

The chain links TRBV6-5 to TRBJ2-5; 10 bases line up with TRBD2. The ends lost 0 bases at V and 5 bases at J; junction bases unmatched: 0. This CDR3 spans 14 amino acids. In germline, CDR1 is MNHEY, CDR2 SVGAGI. Here the CDR3 DNA reads TGTGCCAGCAGTTACTCTAGCGGGGGGGAGACCCAGTACTTC. It translates to CASSYSSGGETQYF.

V gene TRBV10-2 combines with J gene TRBJ2-1; D ambiguous. Between the trimmed V and J ends, which lost 6 bases and 11 bases, there was a span of 11 bases. This CDR3 region has 11 residues. Looked up from germline, CDR1 is WSHSY and CDR2 is SAAADI. The DNA of the CDR3 is TGCGCCAGCAGCCAGCTAGATAAGCAGTTCTTC. It is translated as CASSQLDKQFF.

Comment on this clonotype: The germline gene is not matched at one end of the junction; a read error may be the cause. The chain's CDR3 is CAGSGGGGTDTQYF. In nucleotides, the CDR3 is TGTGCGGGCAGCGGGGGGGGTGGCACAGATACGCAGTATTTC. This chain uses TRBV6-1 with TRBJ2-3; the match to TRBD2 covers 10 bases. The germline CDR1 and CDR2 sequences are MNHNS and SASEGT. The length of the CDR3 is 14 residues.

Details on this clonotype: The junction differs from germline at one of its ends, possibly a read error. J is TRBJ2-5 and V is TRBV11-1; 7 bases are a match to TRBD1. The CDR3 sequence is 13 residues long. The germline V gene has CDR1 SGHAT and CDR2 FQDESV (reference sequence). CDR3 coding DNA: TGTGCCAGCAGGTTAGGGGACAGAAAGACTCAGTACTTC. It is translated as CASRLGDRKTQYF.

The chain carries TRBV9 and TRBJ2-3; D perhaps matches TRBD1 (6 bases). CDR1 SGDLS and CDR2 YYNGEE come from the germline V gene. Trimming left V 4 bases short and J 1 base short, with 13 bases between. The CDR3 is made up of 15 amino acids. The CDR3 bases are TGTGCCAGCAGCCCCCGTGGACAGCGCACAGATACGCAGTATTTT. It yields the protein CASSPRGQRTDTQYF. Full variable domain (outside the CDR3, taken from reference TRBV9 and TRBJ2-3): DSGVTQTPKHLITATGQRVTLRCSPRSGDLSVYWYQQSLDQGLQFLIQYYNGEERAKGNILERFSAQQFPDLHSELNLSSLELGDSALYFCASSPRGQRTDTQYFGPGTRLTVL.

The genes are TRBV6-1 and TRBJ2-4; 7 nucleotides line up with TRBD2. Germline CDR1 MNHNS, CDR2 SASEGT. J was trimmed by 3 bases and V by 4 bases; bases with no gene match: 6. The CDR3 has 15 residues. Here the CDR3 reads CASSALRGYKNIQYF. In nucleotides, the CDR3 is TGTGCCAGCAGTGCTTTGCGGGGGTACAAAAACATTCAGTACTTC.

A note on this clonotype: One junction end does not reproduce the germline sequence, and a read error may be involved. The chain joins TRBV6-1 to TRBJ2-1; the D gene is possibly TRBD2 (6 bases). The CDR3 contains 16 residues. Germline assignment: CDR1 MNHNS and CDR2 SASEGT. CDR3 region: CASGGAGRRDQETQYF. Written as DNA, the CDR3 is TGTGCCAGCGGGGGAGCCGGGAGACGTGACCAGGAGACGCAGTACTTT.

V usage is TRBV6-5 and J usage is TRBJ1-2, with a weak D call TRBD1 (5 bases). In germline, CDR1 is MNHEY, CDR2 SVGAGI. The CDR3 length is 12 residues. Trimming left V 4 bases short and J 8 bases short, with 11 bases between. The CDR3 protein is CASSSTERGYTF. The CDR3 DNA sequence: TGTGCCAGCAGTTCGACAGAGAGGGGCTACACCTTC.

This clonotype was detected many times. This rearrangement joins TRBV6-5 to TRBJ2-3, with unresolved D. Germline-derived CDR1 and CDR2 are MNHEY and SVGAGI. There are 12 residues in the CDR3. Trimming removed 4 bases at V and 2 bases at J, with 4 bases between. The CDR3 coding sequence is TGTGCCAGCAGTTCCCCCACAGATACGCAGTATTTT. Protein: CASSSPTDTQYF.

This clonotype was detected only once. This chain links TRBV6-5 with TRBJ2-2, with unresolved D. Germline CDR1 and CDR2: MNHEY and SVGAGI. With 2 bases removed from V and 11 bases from J, the gap between germline ends came to 15 bases. The length of the CDR3 is 14 residues. The CDR3 bases are TGTGCCAGCAGTTACGTTGGGAACACCGATGAGCTGTTTTTT. It yields the protein CASSYVGNTDELFF.

The chain recombines TRBV7-2 with TRBJ2-1; 7 nucleotides match TRBD1. This CDR3 has 16 residues. Trimming took 5 bases from V and 0 from J; bases not matched to a gene: 7. The germline V gene encodes CDR1 SGHTA and CDR2 FQGNSA. The chain's CDR3 is CASSADRDPSYNEQFF. The CDR3 DNA reads TGTGCCAGCAGCGCAGACAGGGATCCCTCCTACAATGAGCAGTTCTTC.

The rearrangement uses TRBV7-2 and TRBJ2-1; D is undetermined. The J call may be mistaken, given a closer DNA end match to TRBJ2-5. The germline gives CDR1 SGHTA, CDR2 FQGNSA. CDR3 length: 14 amino acids. The CDR3 DNA reads TGTGCCAGCAGCTCCGCTCGGTTGCCGGAGACCCAGTACTTC. It translates to CASSSARLPETQYF.

Ten or more counts support this clonotype. The chain has TRBV6-1 and TRBJ2-5, with 9 bases matching TRBD1. The germline V gene encodes CDR1 MNHNS and CDR2 SASEGT. The ends lost 6 bases at V and 4 bases at J; junction bases unmatched: 6. The CDR3 is 14 residues long. This CDR3 reads CASRPMDRGETQYF. CDR3 DNA: TGTGCCAGCAGACCAATGGACAGGGGAGAGACCCAGTACTTC.

To note about this clonotype: The junction does not match germline at one end; this may be a read error. V and J are TRBV6-2 or TRBV6-3 and TRBJ2-3, with unresolved D. The CDR3 covers 14 residues. Germline-derived CDR1 and CDR2 are MNHEY and SVGEGT. The CDR3 is CAGSYSLHQDTQYF. The CDR3 nucleotides read TGTGCCGGCAGTTACAGCCTTCACCAAGATACGCAGTATTTT.

V gene TRBV6-1 combines with J gene TRBJ2-5, with D possibly TRBD1 on 6 matching bases. The J call may be wrong; the DNA end is better matched by TRBJ2-7. Germline V gene data show CDR1 as MNHNS and CDR2 as SASEGT. This CDR3 has 15 residues. Written as DNA, the CDR3 is TGTGCCAGCAGTCCCCAAGACAGGATATACAACGAGCAGTACTTC. Residues: CASSPQDRIYNEQYF.

The chain links TRBV4-1 to TRBJ2-5, with 8 positions matching TRBD1. Gene TRBJ2-1 matches the end of the DNA better, so the J call may be wrong. The CDR3 sequence is 15 residues long. Germline assignment: CDR1 MGHRA and CDR2 YSYEKL. The CDR3 reads CASSQEGRGRNEQFF. DNA for the CDR3: TGCGCCAGCAGCCAAGAGGGCAGGGGGCGAAATGAGCAGTTCTTC.